The clone carrying this T cell receptor (beta chain) was counted a single time. Its target is unknown. V was shortened by 3 bases and J by 1 base, with 15 bases between the two germline ends. In germline, CDR1 is KGHSH, CDR2 LQKENI. This CDR3 has 17 residues. The data derive from a study of T cell responses to AZD1222 COVID-19 vaccine. Sequencing used immunoSEQ multiplex PCR; TCRdb keeps in-frame clones, though not all of them. This repertoire shows 150,000 or so clones, nearly 95% found once; its top ten account for about 2.5%. Whole-study results and caveats: Spike-spanning, vaccine-associated CD4 TCRs were dominant at 160-218 and 743-854. Just a handful of AZD1222 recipients tested seropositive at baseline. Two AZD1222 administrations were followed by greater Spike-specific TCR breadth and depth. The donor group comprised mostly white British people and more females; the analysis possibly underestimated clonal diversity.

Sequences were derived from peripheral blood, sampled on day 0 of AZD1222 vaccination. The sequence came from an adult in good health. J is TRBJ2-2 and V is TRBV18; no definite D call. Here the CDR3 DNA reads TGTGCCAGCTCACCTGACGAGTCCATCCTGAACACCGGGGAGCTGTTTTTT. This sequence encodes CASSPDESILNTGELFF.